Listed below are T cell receptor beta chains from one sample, sequenced in a study of shared clonotypes between healthy human individuals. Sequencing used immunoSEQ multiplex PCR; TCRdb keeps in-frame clones, though not all of them. Of millions of clones in the sample, approximately 95% were seen once. The sample consisted of naive CD4+ T cells sorted from blood. Receptors originate from a man younger than 35 in good health. Each CDR3 is given with its conserved first and last residue. Fields, in order: J gene, clone size, V gene, CDR3 length, D gene, CDR3 DNA, CDR3 protein. The D gene is left open where the match is weak. For some rows the clone size is stated as once, few or many, or as a class when expanded; others skip it.

>TRBJ1-3|-|TRBV7-2|15|-
TGTGCCAGCAGCTCCCAGGGTTACTCTGGAAACACCATATATTTT
CASSSQGYSGNTIYF
>TRBJ1-1|once|TRBV2|13|-
TGTGCCAGCTCTCAGAGAGGGGGGACTGAAGCTTTCTTT
CASSQRGGTEAFF
>TRBJ2-4|-|TRBV19|14|TRBD2
TGTGCCAGTAGTAGCCTAGCGGGACAAAACATTCAGTACTTC
CASSSLAGQNIQYF
>TRBJ1-6|-|TRBV5-4|16|-
TGTGCCAGCAGCTTGGCGAAGCAGGGGAATAATTCACCCCTCCACTTT
CASSLAKQGNNSPLHF
>TRBJ1-2|-|TRBV4-3|13|-
TGCGCCAGCAGCCAAGACCAAGCTTATGGCTACACCTTC
CASSQDQAYGYTF
>TRBJ2-7|-|TRBV18|14|-
TGTGCCAGCTCACCACAAAGCGCAGGAGAAGAGCAGTACTTC
CASSPQSAGEEQYF
>TRBJ2-7|-|TRBV27|12|-
TGTGCCAGCAGTTTGGACGGCCGCGAGCAGTACTTC
CASSLDGREQYF
>TRBJ2-5|-|TRBV10-2|15|TRBD2
TGCGCCAGCAGTGACGGACTAGCGGGGGTAGAGACCCAGTACTTC
CASSDGLAGVETQYF
>TRBJ2-3|-|TRBV30|15|-
TGTGCCTGGAGTTCCACCGACTGGGCCACAGATACGCAGTATTTT
CAWSSTDWATDTQYF
>TRBJ2-5|-|TRBV30|11|-
TGTGCCTGGGCCTCTGAAGGGACCCAGTACTTC
CAWASEGTQYF
>TRBJ2-5|-|TRBV18|14|-
TGTGCCAGCTCACCACCCGGGAGCGAAGAGACCCAGTACTTC
CASSPPGSEETQYF
>TRBJ1-2|-|TRBV28|13|-
TGTGCCAGCAGAAATACCGTGGTAGATGGCTACACCTTC
CASRNTVVDGYTF
>TRBJ1-6|-|TRBV11-3|15|TRBD1
TGTGCCAGCAGCACCGGGGACAGTAAGAATTCACCCCTCCACTTT
CASSTGDSKNSPLHF
>TRBJ1-2|-|TRBV28|15|-
TGTGCCAGCACCACGTGGGACAAAGGTTCCTATGGCTACACCTTC
CASTTWDKGSYGYTF
>TRBJ1-4|-|TRBV10-3|15|-
TGTGCCATCAGTGAGTCAAACCTCGGGTACGAAAAACTGTTTTTT
CAISESNLGYEKLFF
>TRBJ2-3|once|TRBV19|11|-
TGTGCCAGTAGTAGTAGTGATACGCAGTATTTT
CASSSSDTQYF
>TRBJ2-1|-|TRBV5-1|12|-
TGCGCCAGCAGCTTAATCGGGAATGAGCAGTTCTTC
CASSLIGNEQFF
>TRBJ2-7|few|TRBV18|13|-
TGTGCCAGCTCACCGGGGCAGTCCTACGAGCAGTACTTC
CASSPGQSYEQYF
>TRBJ1-5|-|TRBV19|12|-
TGTGCCAGTAGTATTTCCAATCAGCCCCAGCATTTT
CASSISNQPQHF
>TRBJ2-7|-|TRBV7-2|15|-
TGTGCCAGCAGCTTAGCCTCGGACAGCTCCTACGAGCAGTACTTC
CASSLASDSSYEQYF
>TRBJ1-3|once|TRBV30|11|-
TGTGCCTGGAAAAGGGGAAACACCATATATTTT
CAWKRGNTIYF
>TRBJ2-3|-|TRBV2|13|-
TGTGCCAGCAGTGCCGGGAGTGGGGATACGCAGTATTTT
CASSAGSGDTQYF
>TRBJ2-7|-|TRBV7-9|15|TRBD2
TGTGCCAGCAGCCCCCGGGAGGTCACCTCCTACGAGCAGTACTTC
CASSPREVTSYEQYF
>TRBJ2-3|-|TRBV7-3|12|TRBD1
TGTGCCAGCAGCCCCGACAGGGTTACGCAGTATTTT
CASSPDRVTQYF
>TRBJ2-5|-|TRBV11-2|16|-
TGTGCCAGCAGCTTAAAGGGTAAAGGGAACCAGGAGACCCAGTACTTC
CASSLKGKGNQETQYF
>TRBJ2-7|-|TRBV6-5|16|TRBD2
TGTGCCAGCAGTTCGCTTACTAGCGGAGTTTCCTACGAGCAGTACTTC
CASSSLTSGVSYEQYF
>TRBJ1-1|-|TRBV19|13|-
TGTGCCAGTAGTATAGCACCCCCCTATGAAGCTTTCTTT
CASSIAPPYEAFF
>TRBJ2-1|once|TRBV28|18|-
TGTGCCAGCAGTTTATTCGTGGGTAGTGGGGTGTCCTACAATGAGCAGTTCTTC
CASSLFVGSGVSYNEQFF
>TRBJ2-1|-|TRBV5-4|16|-
TGTGCCAGCAGCTTGTTCAGGGCCCCGTCCTACAATGAGCAGTTCTTC
CASSLFRAPSYNEQFF
>TRBJ1-5|-|TRBV5-8|13|-
TGTGCCCACTCGGAGGGGATCAATCAGCCCCAGCATTTT
CAHSEGINQPQHF
>TRBJ2-2|-|TRBV5-1|11|-
TGCGCCAGCAGCGGACGAGGGGAGCTGTTTTTT
CASSGRGELFF
>TRBJ2-7|few|TRBV28|14|TRBD2
TGTGCCAGCAGTTTAATTAGCGGGGGGTTTGAGCAGTACTTC
CASSLISGGFEQYF
>TRBJ2-1|-|TRBV10-3|14|-
TGTGCCATCAGCACGAGGACCATCGCTGATGAGCAGTTCTTC
CAISTRTIADEQFF
>TRBJ2-7|-|TRBV5-1|18|TRBD1
TGCGCCAGCAGTTTGGGGGGACAGGGCACCTTCGGGTCCTACGAGCAGTACTTC
CASSLGGQGTFGSYEQYF
>TRBJ1-4|-|TRBV25-1|13|-
TGTGCCAGCAGTGAATGGGTTGATGAAAAACTGTTTTTT
CASSEWVDEKLFF
>TRBJ2-5|-|TRBV10-3|14|TRBD2
TGTGCCATCAGTGGAATGGGGGGGAGAGAGACCCAGTACTTC
CAISGMGGRETQYF
>TRBJ1-5|-|TRBV19|14|TRBD1
TGTGCCAGTAGTATTGGAGGGGGCAGTCAGCCCCAGCATTTT
CASSIGGGSQPQHF
>TRBJ2-7|-|TRBV11-2|15|TRBD1
TGTGCCAGCAGCTCGACCGGGACAGGGAGGTACGAGCAGTACTTC
CASSSTGTGRYEQYF
>TRBJ2-7|-|TRBV9|14|-
TGTGCCAGCAGCGTAGAAGGGTTCTCCTACGAGCAGTACTTC
CASSVEGFSYEQYF
>TRBJ1-5|-|TRBV28|13|TRBD1
TGTGCCAGCGGGGACAGGGTGACTCAGCCCCAGCATTTT
CASGDRVTQPQHF
>TRBJ2-3|-|TRBV2|14|-
TGTGCCAGCAGTGACAGCTCGTGGGCAGATACGCAGTATTTT
CASSDSSWADTQYF
>TRBJ2-1|-|TRBV10-3|14|-
TGTGCCATCAGTGACTTCCGCACCTACAATGAGCAGTTCTTC
CAISDFRTYNEQFF
>TRBJ1-3|once|TRBV6-5|14|-
TGTGCCAGCAAACCAGGGTACTCTGGAAACACCATATATTTT
CASKPGYSGNTIYF
>TRBJ2-2|few|TRBV10-3|14|TRBD1
TGTGCCATCAGGTCCGGGACAGGGTCCGGGGAGCTGTTTTTT
CAIRSGTGSGELFF